Below are 29 T cell receptor beta chains sequenced from a single sample in a study. TCRdb re-called the reads through MiXCR, storing one row per CDR3 protein. The sample lists 4,000 to 4,500 distinct CDR3 sequences; about 10% were seen once. Sequenced: CD4+ T cells from synovial fluid. Receptor source: a human donor with rheumatoid arthritis.

By proportion, this clonotype is medium-sized. This sequence joins TRBV5-1 and TRBJ2-7; D call uncertain. This CDR3 contains 15 residues. Trimming took 2 bases from V and 2 from J, leaving 14 bases between them. CDR1 is SGHRS and CDR2 is YFSETQ in the germline V gene. The CDR3 spells CASSFQVGAAYEQYF. In nucleotides, the CDR3 is TGCGCCAGCAGCTTCCAGGTTGGTGCAGCCTACGAGCAGTACTTC.

This clonotype is labeled medium-sized. The chain combines TRBV7-2 with TRBJ1-5; the D gene is possibly TRBD1 (5 bases). Between the trimmed V and J ends, which lost 2 bases and 4 bases, there was a span of 12 bases. Germline CDR1 and CDR2: SGHTA and FQGNSA. The CDR3 loop spans 15 amino acids. The CDR3 loop reads CASSLRREANQPQHF. CDR3 nucleotide sequence: TGTGCCAGCAGCTTACGCAGGGAAGCGAATCAGCCCCAGCATTTT.

By frequency in the sample, this clonotype is medium-sized. The chain is built from TRBV7-2 and TRBJ2-3; 14 bases align to TRBD2. J gave up 6 bases and V 5 bases, and 7 bases lay outside the gene matches. CDR3 length: 16 amino acids. Per germline, CDR1 SGHTA and CDR2 FQGNSA. The CDR3 loop is CASSTGLAGVWDTQYF. In DNA, the CDR3 is TGTGCCAGCAGCACGGGACTAGCGGGAGTTTGGGATACGCAGTATTTT.

By share, this clonotype counts as medium-sized. The CDR3 DNA reads as TGTGCCAGCAGCCCTACAGACTCTGGGGCCAACGTCCTGACTTTC. This gives the protein CASSPTDSGANVLTF. The chain couples TRBV28 to TRBJ2-6; D uncertain. The V end lost 6 bases, the J end lost 0 bases, and 9 bases lay between the germline ends. The CDR3 is 15 residues long. Germline V gives CDR1 MDHEN, CDR2 SYDVKM. Full variable domain (missing parts from reference TRBV28 and TRBJ2-6): DVKVTQSSRYLVKRTGEKVFLECVQDMDHENMFWYRQDPGLGLRLIYFSYDVKMKEKGDIPEGYSVSREKKERFSLILESASTNQTSMYLCASSPTDSGANVLTFGAGSRLTVL.

Relative to its sample, this clonotype is medium-sized. The chain is built from TRBV20-1 and TRBJ2-7, with 8 nucleotides matching TRBD2. The V gene's germline CDR1 is DFQATT and CDR2 SNEGSKA (reference sequence). Losses at the gene ends were 0 bases for V and 3 bases for J; bases not matched to a gene: 4. CDR3 size: 14 residues. The CDR3 reads CSARDQAGVYEQYF. The CDR3 DNA follows: TGCAGTGCTAGAGATCAAGCGGGAGTCTACGAGCAGTACTTC.

This clonotype was seen many times. This sequence joins TRBV9 and TRBJ1-3, with D unclear. This CDR3 comprises 13 residues. CDR1 and CDR2 (germline): SGDLS, YYNGEE. Trimming stripped 0 bases from V and 3 bases from J, with 4 bases between. CDR3 coding DNA: TGTGCCAGCAGCGTAGATCGTGGAAACACCATATATTTT. It yields the protein CASSVDRGNTIYF.

By share, this clonotype counts as medium-sized. V gene TRBV7-2 combines with J gene TRBJ2-5; tentative D call: TRBD1 (6 bases). Deletions cut 5 bases from V and 1 base from J, with 11 bases between. CDR3 length equals 14 residues. Germline assignment: CDR1 SGHTA and CDR2 FQGNSA. This chain's CDR3 is CASSRPTGQETQYF. The CDR3 region has the DNA TGTGCCAGCAGCCGGCCGACAGGCCAAGAGACCCAGTACTTC.

This clonotype is medium-sized in the sample. The rearrangement links TRBV6-5 to TRBJ2-7; the D gene is possibly TRBD1 (5 bases). The CDR3 covers 14 residues. Germline V gene lookup returns CDR1 MNHEY and CDR2 SVGAGI. The V end was cut by 6 bases, the J end by 1 base, with 13 bases between. The CDR3, as DNA: TGTGCCAGCAGGGGGCCCGGCGTGTCCTACGAGCAGTACTTC. This sequence encodes CASRGPGVSYEQYF.

This clonotype is classed as medium-sized. The chain uses TRBV4-1 and TRBJ2-7, with 7 bases that match TRBD1. Germline assignment: CDR1 MGHRA and CDR2 YSYEKL. With V trimmed by 3 bases and J by 4 bases, 12 bases remained unmatched. The CDR3 loop spans 16 amino acids. CDR3 in amino acids: CASSQGPGQKSYEQYF. The CDR3 DNA is TGCGCCAGCAGCCAGGGCCCGGGACAGAAATCGTACGAGCAGTACTTC.

This clonotype was detected many times. This chain connects TRBV20-1 to TRBJ1-2; TRBD1 might be the D (6 bases). This CDR3 region has 14 residues. Germline V gene data show CDR1 as DFQATT and CDR2 as SNEGSKA (reference sequence). The V gene lost 4 bases and the J gene lost 3 bases, with 15 bases spanning the gap. CDR3 loop: CSAKAWGGDYGYTF. Written as DNA, the CDR3 is TGCAGTGCTAAAGCTTGGGGGGGCGACTATGGCTACACCTTC.

Judged by abundance, this clonotype is medium-sized. J is TRBJ2-7 and V is TRBV6-5; D might be TRBD2 (5 bases). This CDR3 spans 13 amino acids. V was shortened by 7 bases and J by 0 bases, with 10 bases between the two germline ends. From germline, CDR1 is MNHEY and CDR2 SVGAGI. As DNA, the CDR3 is TGTGCCAGCACCCGGAGGAGCTCCTACGAGCAGTACTTC. Translation gives CASTRRSSYEQYF.

In this sample, this clonotype turned up a few times. The CDR3 here is CASSKEGLPGHGYTF. The DNA of the CDR3 is TGTGCCAGCAGCAAAGAGGGACTCCCGGGACATGGCTACACCTTC. The chain carries TRBV7-2 and TRBJ1-2; tentatively, D is TRBD1 (5 bases). Germline CDR1 SGHTA, CDR2 FQGNSA. The CDR3 loop spans 15 amino acids. Trimming cost V 5 bases and J 6 bases, with 19 bases left between them.

Regarding this clonotype: This sequence may be a read error, since a much larger clone differs from it by one base. The chain carries TRBV28 and TRBJ2-1; no clear D gene. The CDR3 has 14 residues. Germline V gene lookup returns CDR1 MDHEN and CDR2 SYDVKM. Trimming cost V 1 base and J 7 bases, with 11 bases left between them. The CDR3: CASSLLARANEQFF. DNA for the CDR3: TGTGCCAGCAGTTTATTGGCAAGGGCGAATGAGCAGTTCTTC.

Many counts were recorded for this clonotype. The V call is TRBV7-6, the J call TRBJ2-3; a possible D gene is TRBD2 (6 bases). V lost 5 bases and J 0 bases, leaving 12 bases between the germline ends. CDR3 size: 15 residues. Germline V CDR1 and CDR2: SGHVS, FNYEAQ. CDR3 sequence reads: CASSGGFTSTDTQYF. The CDR3 nucleotides read TGTGCCAGCAGCGGAGGGTTTACTAGCACAGATACGCAGTATTTT. The entire variable domain, with the rest obtained from reference TRBV7-6 and TRBJ2-3, is as follows: GAGVSQSPRYKVTKRGQDVALRCDPISGHVSLYWYRQALGQGPEFLTYFNYEAQQDKSGLPNDRFSAERPEGSISTLTIQRTEQRDSAMYRCASSGGFTSTDTQYFGPGTRLTVL.

The rearrangement links TRBV5-1 to TRBJ2-1; maybe TRBD2 (6 bases). Germline lookup yields CDR1 SGHRS and CDR2 YFSETQ. The CDR3 loop spans 14 amino acids. The V and J ends lost 2 bases and 6 bases respectively, with 12 bases between them. For the CDR3, the DNA is TGCGCCAGCAGCTTCGGGGGTTTGCTCAATGAGCAGTTCTTC. Its protein product is CASSFGGLLNEQFF.

This clonotype is judged medium-sized. V is TRBV4-2 and J is TRBJ2-7; 11 bases are a match to TRBD2. The CDR3 extends over 15 amino acids. Trimming at V came to 4 bases and at J to 3 bases, leaving 5 bases not matched to a gene. Germline V CDR1 and CDR2: LGHNA, YNFKEQ. CDR3 in amino acids: CASSPEGTSGYEQYF. CDR3 DNA: TGTGCCAGCAGCCCGGAGGGGACTAGCGGCTACGAGCAGTACTTC.

This clonotype has a count of ten or more. The rearrangement joins TRBV11-2 to TRBJ2-1; D is unclear. Germline CDR1 is SGHAT and CDR2 is FQNNGV. The CDR3 totals 13 residues. Trimming pared 5 bases from V and 5 bases from J, leaving 10 bases between. The CDR3 nucleotides are TGTGCCAGCAGCGTCCGACCTGACAATGAGCAGTTCTTC. Translating it yields CASSVRPDNEQFF. Together with reference TRBV11-2 and TRBJ2-1, the CDR3 gives the full variable domain: EAGVAQSPRYKIIEKRQSVAFWCNPISGHATLYWYQQILGQGPKLLIQFQNNGVVDDSQLPKDRFSAERLKGVDSTLKIQPAKLEDSAVYLCASSVRPDNEQFFGPGTRLTVL.

This clonotype has a count of ten or more. This sequence joins TRBV19 and TRBJ1-2; D possibly corresponds to TRBD1 (5 bases). The germline V and J ends were trimmed by 5 bases and 3 bases, with 13 bases remaining between them. The CDR3 is made up of 14 amino acids. Germline CDR1 reads LNHDA; CDR2 reads SQIVND (reference sequence). Here the CDR3 reads CASSAGPGHYGYTF. The DNA for the CDR3 is TGTGCCAGTAGTGCCGGACCGGGGCACTATGGCTACACCTTC. The variable domain in full, with the rest retrieved from reference TRBV19 and TRBJ1-2, is DGGITQSPKYLFRKEGQNVTLSCEQNLNHDAMYWYRQDPGQGLRLIYYSQIVNDFQKGDIAEGYSVSREKKESFPLTVTSAQKNPTAFYLCASSAGPGHYGYTFGSGTRLTVV.

Worth noting for this clonotype: A much larger clonotype is one base distant, so this may be a read error. The chain's CDR3 is CSARQEAQYF. CDR3 nucleotide sequence: TGCAGTGCTAGGCAAGAGGCCCAGTACTTC. This chain joins TRBV20-1 and TRBJ2-5; D ambiguous. This CDR3 spans 10 amino acids. Germline values: CDR1 DFQATT, CDR2 SNEGSKA (reference sequence).

By sample share, this clonotype is large. The chain has TRBV11-1 and TRBJ2-1; 14 bases match TRBD2. With 5 bases clipped from V and 9 bases from J, the junction kept 15 bases outside the gene matches. Germline V gives CDR1 SGHAT, CDR2 FQDESV (reference sequence). The CDR3 contains 18 residues. DNA for the CDR3: TGTGCCAGCAGCGTGGGACTAGCGGGAGTGCAGGGTGAGAGTGAGCAGTTCTTC. Amino acid sequence: CASSVGLAGVQGESEQFF.

This clonotype was seen many times. The rearrangement links TRBV13 to TRBJ1-1; D is unclear. With 0 bases removed from V and 1 base from J, the gap between germline ends came to 6 bases. Germline loops: CDR1 PRHDT, CDR2 FYEKMQ (reference sequence). The CDR3 has 14 amino acids. The CDR3 region is CASSLGNRNTEAFF. Here the CDR3 DNA reads TGTGCCAGCAGCTTAGGGAATCGGAACACTGAAGCTTTCTTT.

The sample holds many counts of this clonotype. The rearrangement joins TRBV29-1 to TRBJ2-1, with 9 positions matching TRBD2. The V gene end was trimmed by 0 bases and the J gene end by 4 bases; junction bases not matched to a gene: 10. The CDR3 runs 17 residues. The germline CDR1 and CDR2 sequences are SQVTM and ANQGSEA. The CDR3 loop reads CSVEDESSGRTYNEQFF. For the CDR3, the DNA is TGCAGCGTTGAAGATGAATCAAGCGGGAGGACGTACAATGAGCAGTTCTTC.

This clonotype was observed many times. The chain recombines TRBV7-9 with TRBJ2-1; D unresolved. The V end lost 5 bases, the J end lost 6 bases, and 8 bases lay between the germline ends. Germline V gene data show CDR1 as SEHNR and CDR2 as FQNEAQ (reference sequence). The CDR3 loop spans 12 amino acids. CDR3 bases: TGTGCCAGCAGCCGGCAGGTCAATGAGCAGTTCTTC. Protein product: CASSRQVNEQFF. The entire variable domain, with the rest obtained from reference TRBV7-9 and TRBJ2-1, is as follows: DTGVSQNPRHKITKRGQNVTFRCDPISEHNRLYWYRQTLGQGPEFLTYFQNEAQLEKSRLLSDRFSAERPKGSFSTLEIQRTEQGDSAMYLCASSRQVNEQFFGPGTRLTVL.

This clonotype was counted between two and nine times. The genes are TRBV7-2 and TRBJ1-1; tentative D call: TRBD1 (6 bases). V was cut by 4 bases and J by 11 bases, with 20 bases left in between. This CDR3 is built from 14 residues. The germline V gene encodes CDR1 SGHTA and CDR2 FQGNSA. The CDR3: CASSSQDRFTAAFF. CDR3 nucleotide sequence: TGTGCCAGCAGCTCCCAGGACAGATTCACGGCTGCTTTCTTT.

This clonotype was counted between two and nine times. The chain couples TRBV28 to TRBJ2-4; D tentatively reads TRBD1 or TRBD2 (6 bases each). Trimming shortened V by 6 bases and J by 10 bases, and 19 bases separated the two germline ends. The germline CDR1 and CDR2 sequences are MDHEN and SYDVKM. The CDR3 has 14 amino acids. CDR3 nucleotide sequence: TGTGCCAGCAGCAAAACCGGGGGCGTGGGGATTCAGTACTTC. It yields the protein CASSKTGGVGIQYF.

This clonotype was counted ten times or more. The chain links TRBV6-2 or TRBV6-3 to TRBJ2-6, with D perhaps TRBD1 or TRBD2 (6 bases each). The V end was cut by 2 bases, the J end by 4 bases, with 12 bases between. CDR1 and CDR2 from the germline V gene are MNHEY and SVGEGT. The CDR3 runs 16 residues. The CDR3 nucleotides read TGTGCCAGCAGTTACAGGGGGGCTTCCGGGGCCAACGTCCTGACTTTC. It codes for CASSYRGASGANVLTF.

In its sample, this clonotype ranks as medium-sized. This chain joins TRBV6-2 or TRBV6-3 and TRBJ2-1, with 13 bases lining up with TRBD2. The trim removed 5 bases at V and 7 bases at J, leaving 2 bases unmatched. The CDR3 contains 14 residues. Germline loops: CDR1 MNHEY, CDR2 SVGEGT. This chain's CDR3 is CASSPTSGRNEQFF. The CDR3, as DNA: TGTGCCAGCAGTCCGACTAGCGGGAGGAATGAGCAGTTCTTC.

This clonotype is labeled large (0.1 to 1%). The CDR3, as DNA: TGTGCCAGCAGCTTGGACCAGGGTGCTCGTACGCAGTATTTT. Residues: CASSLDQGARTQYF. The chain employs TRBV7-2 and TRBJ2-3, with a possible D match to TRBD1 (5 bases). V was trimmed by 3 bases and J by 8 bases, leaving 15 bases between them. This CDR3 region has 14 residues. Germline V gene sequence: CDR1 SGHTA, CDR2 FQGNSA.

This clonotype was seen only a few times. The genes are TRBV9 and TRBJ1-5, with D possibly TRBD1 on 5 matching bases. Trimming left V 1 base short and J 7 bases short, with 15 bases between. This CDR3 contains 15 residues. CDR1 and CDR2 from the germline V gene are SGDLS and YYNGEE. CDR3 bases: TGTGCCAGCAGCGTATCAGGGATACTCGGGCAGCCCCAGCATTTT. Translation gives CASSVSGILGQPQHF. Filled out from reference TRBV9 and TRBJ1-5, the complete variable domain reads DSGVTQTPKHLITATGQRVTLRCSPRSGDLSVYWYQQSLDQGLQFLIQYYNGEERAKGNILERFSAQQFPDLHSELNLSSLELGDSALYFCASSVSGILGQPQHFGDGTRLSIL.